These T cell receptor beta chains were read from a single sample in a study of cytomegalovirus exposure and HLA in healthy donors. Produced via immunoSEQ multiplex PCR; TCRdb's table is partial and in-frame only. The profile shows about 150,000 clones, around 70% of them singletons. The source material was PBMCs. The receptors here all came from a man aged 25 to 45 in good health and CMV-seronegative. Each CDR3 is given with its conserved first and last residue. The D gene is left open where the match is weak. Clone size, where shown, is once, few, many, or a class for clones that have expanded.

CDR3,DNA,size,J,D,V
CASSSSGFRGKVDTEAFF,TGTGCCAGCAGCTCTAGCGGTTTCCGGGGGAAGGTGGACACTGAAGCTTTCTTT,NA,TRBJ1-1,NA,TRBV11-2
CASSLAPGNTEAFF,TGCGCCAGCAGCTTGGCACCGGGGAACACTGAAGCTTTCTTT,NA,TRBJ1-1,NA,TRBV5-1
CASSPQLGQSNEKLFF,TGTGCCAGCAGTCCCCAGTTGGGCCAGTCTAATGAAAAACTGTTTTTT,NA,TRBJ1-4,NA,TRBV28
CASSPEGRGGPYGYTF,TGTGCCAGCTCACCAGAGGGGAGGGGCGGTCCCTATGGCTACACCTTC,NA,TRBJ1-2,NA,TRBV18
CSRTKVDRNEKLFF,TGCAGCCGTACTAAGGTTGATCGTAATGAAAAACTGTTTTTT,few,TRBJ1-4,NA,TRBV29-1
CASRAGTRGYTF,TGTGCCAGCAGGGCAGGGACTCGGGGCTACACCTTC,NA,TRBJ1-2,NA,TRBV6-5
CASSLAWGGTDTQYF,TGCGCCAGCAGCTTGGCGTGGGGGGGCACAGATACGCAGTATTTT,NA,TRBJ2-3,NA,TRBV5-1
CASSSSGLDRVEGYTF,TGTGCCAGCAGCTCATCCGGGCTCGACAGGGTAGAGGGCTACACCTTC,NA,TRBJ1-2,TRBD1,TRBV7-9
CASSEARRYPF,TGTGCCAGCAGTGAAGCGCGTCGGTATCCCTTC,NA,TRBJ1-2,NA,TRBV2
CASTPGQGTDEQYF,TGTGCCAGCACCCCGGGGCAGGGGACCGACGAGCAGTACTTC,few,TRBJ2-7,NA,TRBV7-8
CASSPRTGSGEQYF,TGCGCCAGCAGCCCTAGGACAGGGTCTGGGGAGCAGTACTTC,NA,TRBJ2-7,TRBD1,TRBV4-3